The 3 T cell receptor beta chains listed next were all sequenced from one sample in a study of response to subunit inactivated influenza vaccine. TCRdb re-called the RT-PCR reads through MiXCR, storing one row per CDR3 protein. The data hold a few hundred thousand distinct CDR3 sequences, with 12% to 15% observed a single time. The input for sequencing was PBMCs from blood, taken 11 to 12 days after vaccination. Receptors originate from a man over 45 who received an inactivated influenza vaccine.

There are a few counts of this clonotype. This chain joins TRBV7-9 and TRBJ2-1, with D possibly called TRBD1 or TRBD2 (6 bases each). Germline CDR1 and CDR2: SEHNR and FQNEAQ (reference sequence). CDR3 size: 17 residues. V lost 1 base, J lost 3 bases, and 16 bases lay in between. CDR3 residues: CASSLVGGGARYNEQFF. CDR3 nucleotide sequence: TGTGCCAGCAGCTTAGTTGGAGGGGGTGCTCGCTACAATGAGCAGTTCTTC. Supplemented by reference TRBV7-9 and TRBJ2-1, the full variable domain reads DTGVSQNPRHKITKRGQNVTFRCDPISEHNRLYWYRQTLGQGPEFLTYFQNEAQLEKSRLLSDRFSAERPKGSFSTLEIQRTEQGDSAMYLCASSLVGGGARYNEQFFGPGTRLTVL.

V is TRBV6-1 and J is TRBJ2-7; no firm D call. CDR3 length: 13 amino acids. Trimming pared 6 bases from V and 3 bases from J, leaving 12 bases between. The germline CDR1 and CDR2 sequences are MNHNS and SASEGT. CDR3 in amino acids: CASSRLAYYEQYF. As DNA, the CDR3 is TGTGCCAGCAGCCGCCTGGCCTACTACGAGCAGTACTTC.

J is TRBJ1-5 and V is TRBV12-3 or TRBV12-4; no firm D call. V lost 6 bases and J lost 2, with 11 bases in between. The CDR3 extends over 14 amino acids. The CDR3 spells CASRGNYGNQPQHF. For the CDR3, the DNA is TGTGCCAGCAGGGGGAATTACGGCAATCAGCCCCAGCATTTT.